The table lists the clone carrying this T cell receptor beta chain with many counts. Compared with germline, one end of the junction differs, possibly owing to a read error. Time point of the sample: before trial treatment. Donors received nivolumab, ipilimumab, aspirin, low-dose cyclophosphamide and low-dose radiotherapy. The sample belongs to a study of low-dose radiotherapy and immunotherapy resistance in tumors. Turning to the study itself: Per fraction, Cohort 1 was given 0.5 Gy every 2 weeks, for a total of 6.5 Gy. Per fraction, Cohort 2 was given 1 Gy every two weeks, accumulating a total of 13 Gy over 26 weeks. Intravenous cyclophosphamide 200 mg/m2 was given every two weeks, one day before radiation and immunotherapy.

TRAV- and TRBV-specific primers were used for first-strand cDNA, which covered alpha and beta chains. For amplifying TCRs, the PCR ran for approximately 21 cycles with Phusion, which was used together with a constant-region primer and the adapter on the V primers. In TCRdb, the reads were re-called with MiXCR into one record per CDR3 protein. The sample has around 64,000 distinct CDR3 sequences; less than 30% are singletons. The CDR3 has 13 residues. Germline V gene sequence: CDR1 SEHNR, CDR2 FQNEAQ (reference sequence). This TCR derives from a male donor with rectosigmoid adenocarcinoma. This chain joins TRBV7-9 and TRBJ2-1; 9 nucleotides align to TRBD2. The input for sequencing was PBMCs, taken before treatment. CDR3: CASSSTSGPAPGF. The CDR3, as DNA: TGTGCCAGCAGCTCAACTAGCGGGCCTGCTCCCGGCTTC.